This T cell receptor beta chain was obtained from a study of OX40 agonist ivuxolimab in advanced cancers. Study-wide findings and caveats: The study observed clonal expansion of CD4+ and CD8+ blood T cells by week 6 at 0.1 to 3.0 mg/kg.

Note on this clone: Its antigen is still unknown.

Patients were ruled out by autoimmune disease history or systemic immunosuppression. Samples were taken at baseline and on day 1 of cycles 4 and 7. Only in-frame clones appear in the TCRdb table, and some are missing; sequencing was by immunoSEQ multiplex PCR. Seen here are tens of thousands of clones, about 85% observed once, and the top ten hold around 0.37%. The V end lost 1 base, the J end lost 3 bases, and 9 bases lay between the germline ends. The germline V gene has CDR1 LGHNA and CDR2 YNFKEQ. This CDR3 spans 14 amino acids. The material was CD4+ or CD8+ T cells sorted from blood, obtained in a trial of the OX40 agonist ivuxolimab. This sequence joins TRBV4-2 and TRBJ2-5, with D possibly matching TRBD1 (5 bases). The clonotype was recovered from an adult with an advanced solid tumor such as melanoma, head and neck, liver or kidney cancer. As DNA, the CDR3 is TGTGCCAGCAGCCAAGCTGGGGCCGAAGAGACCCAGTACTTC. As protein: CASSQAGAEETQYF.